The 5 T cell receptor beta chains below come from one sample, sequenced in a study of technical replicates of blood from several donors. Data came from immunoSEQ multiplex PCR; TCRdb stores just in-frame clones and leaves some out. The sample lists about 83,000 clones, about 93% seen once, with 0.2% to 0.3% in the top ten. The sequenced material came from T cells isolated from PBMCs. These receptors all come from a human donor in good health.

The genes are TRBV18 and TRBJ2-7; 13 bases line up with TRBD2. Trimming cost V 3 bases and J 2 bases; bases outside gene matches: 4. Germline CDR1 and CDR2: KGHSH and LQKENI. The CDR3 totals 16 residues. The CDR3 DNA follows: TGTGCCAGCTCACCTCCCGGACTAGCGGGAGCCTACGAGCAGTACTTC. Its translation is CASSPPGLAGAYEQYF.

This chain joins TRBV19 and TRBJ2-1; D possibly corresponds to TRBD1 (6 bases). Germline CDR1 LNHDA, CDR2 SQIVND (reference sequence). Trimming took off 0 bases at V and 7 bases at J, with 13 bases between the two ends. This CDR3 contains 15 residues. The CDR3 loop is CASSIDRGRGNEQFF. In DNA form, the CDR3 reads TGTGCCAGTAGTATAGATCGAGGCAGGGGTAATGAGCAGTTCTTC.

This chain links TRBV25-1 with TRBJ1-2; maybe TRBD1 (6 bases). Germline V gene lookup returns CDR1 MGHDK and CDR2 SYGVNS. The V and J ends lost 3 bases and 8 bases respectively, with 16 bases between them. The CDR3 is 14 residues long. The CDR3 nucleotides are TGTGCCAGCAGTGAGACAGGACGGGTATCGGGCTACACCTTC. It codes for CASSETGRVSGYTF.

V usage is TRBV2 and J usage is TRBJ1-2; D is perhaps TRBD1 (6 bases). Looked up from germline, CDR1 is SNHLY and CDR2 is FYNNEI. V lost 0 bases, J lost 5 bases, and 13 bases lay in between. This CDR3 region has 15 residues. DNA of the CDR3: TGTGCCAGCAGTGAAGCCTCCAGGGGCCTGTATGGCTACACCTTC. Its protein product is CASSEASRGLYGYTF.

The chain is built from TRBV15 and TRBJ2-4, with a weak D call TRBD1 (5 bases). Germline V gene data show CDR1 as LNHNV and CDR2 as YYDKDF (reference sequence). Trimming removed 0 bases at V and 6 bases at J, with 9 bases between. The CDR3 length is 14 residues. CDR3 in DNA: TGTGCCACCAGCAGAGATAGGGGCCCAAACATTCAGTACTTC. It yields the protein CATSRDRGPNIQYF.